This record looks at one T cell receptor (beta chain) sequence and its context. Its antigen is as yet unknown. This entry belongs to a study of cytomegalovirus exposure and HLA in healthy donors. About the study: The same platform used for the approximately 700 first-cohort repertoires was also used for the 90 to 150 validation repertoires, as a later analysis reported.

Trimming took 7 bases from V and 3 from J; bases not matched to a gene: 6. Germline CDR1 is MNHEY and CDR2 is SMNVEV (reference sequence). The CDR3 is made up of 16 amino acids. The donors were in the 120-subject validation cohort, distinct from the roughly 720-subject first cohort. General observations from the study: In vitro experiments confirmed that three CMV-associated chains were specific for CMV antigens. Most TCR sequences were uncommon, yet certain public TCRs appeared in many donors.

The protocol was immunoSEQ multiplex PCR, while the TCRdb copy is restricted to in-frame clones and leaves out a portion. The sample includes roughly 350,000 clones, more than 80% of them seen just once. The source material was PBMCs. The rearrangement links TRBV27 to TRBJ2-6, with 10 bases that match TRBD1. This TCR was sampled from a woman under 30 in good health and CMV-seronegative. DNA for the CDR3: TGTGCCAGCACTCGACAGGGGGCGGGTGGGGCCAACGTCCTGACTTTC. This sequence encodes CASTRQGAGGANVLTF.